A single sample gave rise to the 28 T cell receptor beta chains below, sequenced in a study of graft-versus-host responses after intestinal transplantation. Their antigens remain unidentified. This table comes from immunoSEQ multiplex PCR, and its TCRdb copy is limited to in-frame clones, with some not included. The sample has approximately 97,000 clones; under 95% are singletons. The sequencing used unstimulated CD8+ T cells sorted from spleen or lymph node cells, collected before transplant. These receptors all come from a human donor who was the organ donor for an intestinal transplant.

The rearrangement uses TRBV9 and TRBJ2-7; D gene uncertain. V was shortened by 3 bases and J by 2 bases, with 21 bases between the two germline ends. Germline V gene sequence: CDR1 SGDLS, CDR2 YYNGEE. The CDR3 is 17 amino acids. The CDR3 sequence is CASSDESAVVPPYEQYF. For the CDR3, the DNA is TGTGCCAGCAGCGACGAGAGTGCGGTCGTCCCCCCCTACGAGCAGTACTTC.

The chain has TRBV5-1 and TRBJ2-3; D uncertain. V was clipped by 4 bases and J by 6 bases, with 6 bases between them. The CDR3 runs to 11 residues. Germline V CDR1 and CDR2: SGHRS, YFSETQ. CDR3 residues: CASSAGDTQYF. As DNA, the CDR3 is TGCGCCAGCAGCGCCGGGGATACGCAGTATTTT.

The rearrangement joins TRBV19 to TRBJ1-1; D may be TRBD1 (5 bases). V lost 0 bases and J 2 bases, leaving 10 bases between the germline ends. The CDR3 totals 15 residues. The germline V gene encodes CDR1 LNHDA and CDR2 SQIVND (reference sequence). CDR3 nucleotides: TGTGCCAGTAGTATAGATGGGGGGACCAACACTGAAGCTTTCTTT. Amino acids: CASSIDGGTNTEAFF.

The chain employs TRBV5-1 and TRBJ2-1; the match to TRBD1 covers 9 bases. This CDR3 contains 14 residues. The V segment lost 0 bases and the J segment 8 bases; nucleotides outside the gene matches: 3. The germline CDR1 and CDR2 sequences are SGHRS and YFSETQ. CDR3 sequence reads: CASSLGQGGDEQFF. CDR3 sequence (DNA): TGCGCCAGCAGCTTGGGACAGGGGGGAGATGAGCAGTTCTTC.

The chain employs TRBV23-1 and TRBJ2-1; D ambiguous. TRBV23-1 belongs to the ORF category, with a function that is uncertain. The CDR3 sequence is 14 residues long. Trimming removed 0 bases at V and 4 bases at J, with 7 bases between. CDR3 sequence (DNA): TGCGCCAGCAGTCAATCCCCCGTATACAATGAGCAGTTCTTC. Translating it yields CASSQSPVYNEQFF.

The V gene is TRBV11-2, the J gene TRBJ1-1, with a tentative D call TRBD1 (6 bases). This CDR3 is built from 14 residues. Germline V gene lookup returns CDR1 SGHAT and CDR2 FQNNGV. V lost 7 bases, J lost 1 base, and 13 bases lay in between. For the CDR3, the DNA is TGTGCCAGCACCCCGGGACATCGGAACACTGAAGCTTTCTTT. This codes for CASTPGHRNTEAFF.

The genes are TRBV5-5 and TRBJ1-2; possibly TRBD1 for D (5 bases). The CDR3 has 11 amino acids. Trimming shortened V by 1 base and J by 14 bases, and 12 bases separated the two germline ends. Germline CDR1 SGHKS, CDR2 YYEKEE (reference sequence). CDR3 protein: CASSLWTLLTF. CDR3 in DNA: TGTGCCAGCAGCTTGTGGACACTTCTAACCTTC.

The V and J genes are TRBV10-2 and TRBJ2-7, with D possibly TRBD2 on 6 matching bases. The CDR3 sequence is 12 residues long. The V gene's germline CDR1 is WSHSY and CDR2 SAAADI. V lost 6 bases, J lost 6 bases, and 12 bases lay in between. The CDR3 loop reads CASRGDSGEQYF. In DNA, the CDR3 is TGCGCCAGCAGGGGGGACTCGGGCGAGCAGTACTTC.

This chain links TRBV5-4 with TRBJ1-3; 11 nucleotides match TRBD1. V shed 5 bases, J shed 4 bases, and the junction held 5 bases outside the gene matches. The CDR3 runs 15 residues. The V gene's germline CDR1 is SGHNT and CDR2 YYREEE (reference sequence). The CDR3 DNA sequence: TGTGCCAGCAGTCCGGGACAGGGGGTCGGAAACACCATATATTTT. Residues: CASSPGQGVGNTIYF.

The chain couples TRBV27 to TRBJ2-1, with D possibly TRBD1 on 6 matching bases. V lost 8 bases and J 3 bases, leaving 17 bases between the germline ends. The CDR3 covers 15 residues. Germline values: CDR1 MNHEY, CDR2 SMNVEV (reference sequence). The CDR3 protein is CASLDISRGYNEQFF. In DNA, the CDR3 is TGTGCCAGCCTTGACATCAGCAGGGGCTACAATGAGCAGTTCTTC.

The chain joins TRBV28 to TRBJ2-2; possibly TRBD1 for D (5 bases). Trimming cost V 5 bases and J 6 bases, with 10 bases left between them. The germline V gene has CDR1 MDHEN and CDR2 SYDVKM. The CDR3 extends over 13 amino acids. CDR3 sequence: CASSKSRAGELFF. The CDR3 DNA is TGTGCCAGCAGTAAAAGCAGGGCCGGGGAGCTGTTTTTT.

The chain recombines TRBV7-9 with TRBJ2-1; 8 positions agree with TRBD2. The CDR3 contains 16 residues. V shed 6 bases, J shed 9 bases, and the junction held 16 bases outside the gene matches. Germline V gene lookup returns CDR1 SEHNR and CDR2 FQNEAQ (reference sequence). CDR3 coding DNA: TGTGCCAGCAGGCCTCCTCTAGCGGGCACCCCCGGTGAGCAGTTCTTC. Translation gives CASRPPLAGTPGEQFF. Full variable domain (rest looked up from reference TRBV7-9 and TRBJ2-1): DTGVSQNPRHKITKRGQNVTFRCDPISEHNRLYWYRQTLGQGPEFLTYFQNEAQLEKSRLLSDRFSAERPKGSFSTLEIQRTEQGDSAMYLCASRPPLAGTPGEQFFGPGTRLTVL.

CDR3: CASSWGQGGTEAFF. In DNA form, the CDR3 reads TGTGCCAGCAGCTGGGGACAGGGGGGAACTGAAGCTTTCTTT. The J gene is TRBJ1-1, the V gene TRBV13; TRBD1 matches 11 bases. Germline V lookup: CDR1 PRHDT, CDR2 FYEKMQ (reference sequence). The CDR3 is 14 amino acids. Unmatched junction bases numbered 3, after V lost 4 bases and J lost 5 bases. The full variable domain, with the rest looked up from reference TRBV13 and TRBJ1-1, is AAGVIQSPRHLIKEKRETATLKCYPIPRHDTVYWYQQGPGQDPQFLISFYEKMQSDKGSIPDRFSAQQFSDYHSELNMSSLELGDSALYFCASSWGQGGTEAFFGQGTRLTVV.

The chain couples TRBV4-1 to TRBJ2-2; no clear D. This CDR3 spans 14 amino acids. The germline V and J ends were trimmed by 1 base and 6 bases, with 9 bases remaining between them. Germline loops: CDR1 MGHRA, CDR2 YSYEKL. The CDR3 DNA reads TGCGCCAGCAGCCAAGTAGAGGCCGCCGGGGAGCTGTTTTTT. This codes for CASSQVEAAGELFF.

The gene calls are TRBV5-1 and TRBJ1-1; no definite D call. From germline, CDR1 is SGHRS and CDR2 YFSETQ. V dropped 6 bases and J dropped 5 bases, with 14 bases sitting between them. The CDR3 is 13 residues long. The DNA of the CDR3 is TGCGCCAGCACTTTCCGGGCGGGGACTGAAGCTTTCTTT. It yields the protein CASTFRAGTEAFF.

The chain couples TRBV9 to TRBJ2-3; 16 bases match TRBD2. After removal of 4 bases from V and 3 bases from J, the junction contained 23 bases not matched to a gene. Germline CDR1 reads SGDLS; CDR2 reads YYNGEE. This CDR3 has 23 amino acids. CDR3 sequence (DNA): TGTGCCAGCAGCCCGGTCGGGAGGGGACTAGCGGGAGGGCCTCGTGGGGGTACAGATACGCAGTATTTT. It codes for CASSPVGRGLAGGPRGGTDTQYF. The whole variable domain, filled in from reference TRBV9 and TRBJ2-3, reads DSGVTQTPKHLITATGQRVTLRCSPRSGDLSVYWYQQSLDQGLQFLIQYYNGEERAKGNILERFSAQQFPDLHSELNLSSLELGDSALYFCASSPVGRGLAGGPRGGTDTQYFGPGTRLTVL.

In this sample, this clone turned up once. V gene TRBV5-5 combines with J gene TRBJ1-2, with TRBD1 matching over 8 bases. The germline V gene encodes CDR1 SGHKS and CDR2 YYEKEE (reference sequence). The V and J ends lost 4 bases and 8 bases, in that order; junction bases with no gene match: 7. This CDR3 region has 13 residues. CDR3 nucleotides: TGTGCCAGCAGCCTACTACAGGGGGACGGCTACACCTTC. This gives the protein CASSLLQGDGYTF.

The genes are TRBV27 and TRBJ2-3, with 10 bases aligning to TRBD1. This CDR3 contains 14 residues. V lost 6 bases and J lost 3; bases outside the gene matches: 3. Germline V CDR1 and CDR2: MNHEY, SMNVEV (reference sequence). DNA of the CDR3: TGTGCCAGCAGCTGGGACAGGGGTACAGATACGCAGTATTTT. This codes for CASSWDRGTDTQYF.

The chain has TRBV4-2 and TRBJ2-3; D remains unclear. V lost 1 base and J 0 bases, leaving 11 bases between the germline ends. From germline, CDR1 is LGHNA and CDR2 YNFKEQ. The CDR3 spans 16 residues. CDR3 bases: TGTGCCAGCAGCCAAGTTGTAGAAACTAGCACAGATACGCAGTATTTT. Its translation is CASSQVVETSTDTQYF.

The chain uses TRBV13 and TRBJ2-2, with D tentatively TRBD1 (5 bases). Germline V gene data show CDR1 as PRHDT and CDR2 as FYEKMQ (reference sequence). CDR3 size: 13 residues. Trimming stripped 3 bases from V and 7 bases from J, with 9 bases between. The CDR3 DNA reads TGTGCCAGCAGCTTTCAGGGCGGCGGGGAGCTGTTTTTT. Protein sequence: CASSFQGGGELFF.

This clone was detected only once. The chain couples TRBV5-6 to TRBJ2-2; D remains ambiguous. Per germline, CDR1 SGHDT and CDR2 YYEEEE. This CDR3 is 13 amino acids long. Trimming took 2 bases from V and 3 from J, leaving 5 bases between them. In DNA form, the CDR3 reads TGTGCCAGCAGCTTCGGTGACACCGGGGAGCTGTTTTTT. Translating gives CASSFGDTGELFF.

The chain has TRBV10-3 and TRBJ2-3, with 10 bases fitting TRBD2. The V gene end was trimmed by 1 base and the J gene end by 2 bases; junction bases not matched to a gene: 12. Germline V gene sequence: CDR1 ENHRY, CDR2 SYGVKD. The CDR3 has 19 residues. For the CDR3, the DNA is TGTGCCATCAGTGAGTATTTAGAGTCTAGCGGGAGCTTCACAGATACGCAGTATTTT. Its protein is CAISEYLESSGSFTDTQYF.

The chain joins TRBV27 to TRBJ1-1; 7 bases map to TRBD1. The CDR3 consists of 13 residues. V trimming: 8 bases; J trimming: 0 bases; junction bases outside the gene matches: 3. The germline V gene has CDR1 MNHEY and CDR2 SMNVEV (reference sequence). For the CDR3, the DNA is TGTGCCAGCCAACAGGGGATGAACACTGAAGCTTTCTTT. Protein: CASQQGMNTEAFF.

The chain recombines TRBV29-1 with TRBJ2-7, with TRBD2 matching 8 bases. The germline V gene encodes CDR1 SQVTM and CDR2 ANQGSEA. Trimming removed 5 bases from V and 11 bases from J; junction bases left unmatched: 14. CDR3 length: 13 residues. As DNA, the CDR3 is TGCAGCGTTTCAGCGGGAGTTGTGGAGGGGGAGTACTTC. Translating gives CSVSAGVVEGEYF.

This sequence joins TRBV7-8 and TRBJ2-1; D remains ambiguous. CDR1 and CDR2 from the germline V gene are SGHVS and FQNEAQ. Deletions cut 1 base from V and 9 bases from J, with 7 bases between. This CDR3 region has 12 residues. CDR3 amino acids: CASSLGRVEQFF. The DNA for the CDR3 is TGTGCCAGCAGCTTAGGTCGGGTTGAGCAGTTCTTC.

J is TRBJ2-7 and V is TRBV19, with 7 bases matching TRBD2. V was clipped by 3 bases and J by 2 bases; unmatched bases: 4. Per germline, CDR1 LNHDA and CDR2 SQIVND (reference sequence). This CDR3 is built from 14 residues. The CDR3 loop reads CASSMSGGAYEQYF. The CDR3 DNA reads as TGTGCCAGTAGTATGTCGGGGGGAGCCTACGAGCAGTACTTC.

The V and J genes are TRBV27 and TRBJ2-3; D uncertain. The CDR3 consists of 14 residues. Trimming took off 1 base at V and 6 bases at J, with 11 bases between the two ends. Germline V lookup: CDR1 MNHEY, CDR2 SMNVEV (reference sequence). The CDR3: CASSLYSPRDTQYF. The CDR3 region has the DNA TGTGCCAGCAGTTTATATAGTCCTAGGGATACGCAGTATTTT.

V and J are TRBV6-1 and TRBJ1-2; D might be TRBD1 (5 bases). The CDR3 contains 14 residues. V lost 1 base to trimming and J lost 5 bases, with 11 bases between them. From germline, CDR1 is MNHNS and CDR2 SASEGT. CDR3 region: CASSEGGVWYGYTF. Here the CDR3 DNA reads TGTGCCAGCAGTGAAGGGGGGGTGTGGTATGGCTACACCTTC.